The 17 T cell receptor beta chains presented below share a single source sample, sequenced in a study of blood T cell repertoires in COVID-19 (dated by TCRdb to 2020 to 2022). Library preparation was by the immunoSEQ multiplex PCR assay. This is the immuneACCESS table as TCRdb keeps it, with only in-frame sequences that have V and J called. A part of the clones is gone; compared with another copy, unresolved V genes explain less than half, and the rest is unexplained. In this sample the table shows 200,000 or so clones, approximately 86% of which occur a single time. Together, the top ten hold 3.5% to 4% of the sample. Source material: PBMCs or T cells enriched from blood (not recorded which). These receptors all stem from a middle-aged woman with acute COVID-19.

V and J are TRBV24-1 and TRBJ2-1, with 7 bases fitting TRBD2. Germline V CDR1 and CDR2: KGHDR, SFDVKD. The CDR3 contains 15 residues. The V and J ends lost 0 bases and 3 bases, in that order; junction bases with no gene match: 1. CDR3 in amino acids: CATSDLASGYNEQFF. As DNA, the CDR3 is TGTGCCACCAGTGATTTGGCTAGCGGCTACAATGAGCAGTTCTTC.

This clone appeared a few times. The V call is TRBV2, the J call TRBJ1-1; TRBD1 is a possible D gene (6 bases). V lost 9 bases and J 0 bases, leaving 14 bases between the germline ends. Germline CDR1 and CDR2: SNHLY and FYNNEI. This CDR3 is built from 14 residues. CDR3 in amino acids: CASERTAVNTEAFF. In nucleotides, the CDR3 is TGTGCCAGTGAGAGGACAGCGGTGAACACTGAAGCTTTCTTT.

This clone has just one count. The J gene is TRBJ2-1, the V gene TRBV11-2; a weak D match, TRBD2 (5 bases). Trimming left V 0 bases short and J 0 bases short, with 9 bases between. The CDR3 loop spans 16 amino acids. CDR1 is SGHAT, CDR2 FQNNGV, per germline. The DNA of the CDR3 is TGTGCCAGCAGCTTAGAGGAGCGGTCCTCCTACAATGAGCAGTTCTTC. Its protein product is CASSLEERSSYNEQFF.

In nucleotides, the CDR3 is TGTGCCAGCAGCCAATTAGACAGCGAAAATCAGCCCCAGCATTTT. It encodes CASSQLDSENQPQHF. The chain couples TRBV16 to TRBJ1-5; D perhaps matches TRBD1 (5 bases). Trimming cost V 1 base and J 4 bases, with 11 bases left between them. This CDR3 spans 15 amino acids. The germline V gene encodes CDR1 KGHSY and CDR2 FQNENV.

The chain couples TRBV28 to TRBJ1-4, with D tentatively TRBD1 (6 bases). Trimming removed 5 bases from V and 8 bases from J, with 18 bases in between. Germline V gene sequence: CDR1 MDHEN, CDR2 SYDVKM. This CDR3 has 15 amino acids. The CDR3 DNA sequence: TGTGCCAGCAGTACCAACAGGGAGCTTGGAGAAAAACTGTTTTTT. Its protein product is CASSTNRELGEKLFF.

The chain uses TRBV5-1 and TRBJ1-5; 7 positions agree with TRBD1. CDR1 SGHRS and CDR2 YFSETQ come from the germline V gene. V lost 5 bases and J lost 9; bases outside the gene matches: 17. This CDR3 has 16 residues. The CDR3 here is CASSSGSGQVVRPQHF. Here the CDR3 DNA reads TGCGCCAGCAGTTCCGGGTCTGGACAGGTGGTCCGGCCCCAGCATTTT.

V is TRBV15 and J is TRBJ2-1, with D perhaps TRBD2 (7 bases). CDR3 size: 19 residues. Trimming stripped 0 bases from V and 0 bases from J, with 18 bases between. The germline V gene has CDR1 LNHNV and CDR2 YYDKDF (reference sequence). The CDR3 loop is CATSRDRGAAGSSYNEQFF. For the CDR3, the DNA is TGTGCCACCAGCAGAGATCGGGGGGCGGCGGGAAGCTCCTACAATGAGCAGTTCTTC.

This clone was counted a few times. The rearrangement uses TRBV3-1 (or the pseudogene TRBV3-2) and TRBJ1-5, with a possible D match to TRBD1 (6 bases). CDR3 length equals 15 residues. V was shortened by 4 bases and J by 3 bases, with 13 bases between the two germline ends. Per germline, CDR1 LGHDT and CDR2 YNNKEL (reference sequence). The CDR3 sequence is CASSLTGGNNQPQHF. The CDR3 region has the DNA TGTGCCAGCAGCCTAACGGGGGGCAACAATCAGCCCCAGCATTTT.

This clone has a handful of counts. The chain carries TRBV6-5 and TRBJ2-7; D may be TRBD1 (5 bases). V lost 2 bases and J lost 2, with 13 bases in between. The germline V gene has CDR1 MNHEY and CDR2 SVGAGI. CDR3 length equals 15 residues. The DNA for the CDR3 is TGTGCCAGCAGTTACAGGGCAGGGCGAGCCTACGAGCAGTACTTC. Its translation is CASSYRAGRAYEQYF.

CDR3 sequence reads: CASRTSTDTQYF. The DNA for the CDR3 is TGTGCCAGCAGAACTAGCACAGATACGCAGTATTTT. This chain connects TRBV12-3 or TRBV12-4 to TRBJ2-3; no clear D gene. The CDR3 runs 12 residues. V was shortened by 6 bases and J by 0 bases, with 4 bases between the two germline ends.

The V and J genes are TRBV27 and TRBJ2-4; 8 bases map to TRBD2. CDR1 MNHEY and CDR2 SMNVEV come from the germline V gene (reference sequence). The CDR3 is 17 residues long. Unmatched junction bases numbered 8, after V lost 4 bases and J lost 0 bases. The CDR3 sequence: CASSYSWLAGAKNIQYF. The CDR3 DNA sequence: TGTGCCAGCAGTTACTCGTGGCTAGCGGGAGCCAAAAACATTCAGTACTTC.

The CDR3 DNA is TGTGCCAGCAGTGTGCAGGGGGCAAACGGGGAGCTGTTTTTT. Translating gives CASSVQGANGELFF. The J gene is TRBJ2-2, the V gene TRBV2, with 8 bases identical to TRBD1. This CDR3 comprises 14 residues. The J segment lost 7 bases and the V segment lost 4 bases, leaving 5 bases of the junction unmatched. Per the germline V gene, CDR1 is SNHLY and CDR2 is FYNNEI. The full variable domain, in which reference TRBV2 and TRBJ2-2 provide the parts outside the CDR3, is EPEVTQTPSHQVTQMGQEVILRCVPISNHLYFYWYRQILGQKVEFLVSFYNNEISEKSEIFDDQFSVERPDGSNFTLKIRSTKLEDSAMYFCASSVQGANGELFFGEGSRLTVL.

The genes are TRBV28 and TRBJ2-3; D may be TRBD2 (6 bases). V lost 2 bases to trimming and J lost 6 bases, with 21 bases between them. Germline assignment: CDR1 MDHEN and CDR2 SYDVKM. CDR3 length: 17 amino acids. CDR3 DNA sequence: TGTGCCAGCAGTTTAGGGGCAGGCGGGATCGACATGGATACGCAGTATTTT. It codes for CASSLGAGGIDMDTQYF.

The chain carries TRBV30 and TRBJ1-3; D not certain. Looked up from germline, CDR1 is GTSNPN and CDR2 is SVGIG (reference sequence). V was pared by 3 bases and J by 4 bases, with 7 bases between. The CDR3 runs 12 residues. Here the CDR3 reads CAWSAQGNTIYF. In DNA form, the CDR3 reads TGTGCCTGGAGCGCACAGGGAAACACCATATATTTT. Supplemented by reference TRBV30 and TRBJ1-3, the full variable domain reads SQTIHQWPATLVQPVGSPLSLECTVEGTSNPNLYWYRQAAGRGLQLLFYSVGIGQISSEVPQNLSASRPQDRQFILSSKKLLLSDSGFYLCAWSAQGNTIYFGEGSWLTVV.

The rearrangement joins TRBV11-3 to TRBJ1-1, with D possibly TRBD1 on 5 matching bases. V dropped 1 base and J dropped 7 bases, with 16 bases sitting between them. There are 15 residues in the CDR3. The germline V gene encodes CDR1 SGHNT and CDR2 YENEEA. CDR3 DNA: TGTGCCAGCAGCTTAGCCGGGGGGTCGGGGGGTGAAGCTTTCTTT. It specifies CASSLAGGSGGEAFF.

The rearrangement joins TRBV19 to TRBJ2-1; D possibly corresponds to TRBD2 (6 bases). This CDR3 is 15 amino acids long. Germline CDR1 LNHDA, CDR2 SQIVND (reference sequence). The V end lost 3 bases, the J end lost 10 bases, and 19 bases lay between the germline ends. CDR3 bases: TGTGCCAGTAGTATTGGGGGGACTTTCACCAACGAGCAGTTCTTC. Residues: CASSIGGTFTNEQFF.

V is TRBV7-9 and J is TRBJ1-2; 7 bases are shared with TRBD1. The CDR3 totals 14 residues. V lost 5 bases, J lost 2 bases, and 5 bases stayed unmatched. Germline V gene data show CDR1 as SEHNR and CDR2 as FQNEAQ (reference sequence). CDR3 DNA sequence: TGTGCCAGCAGCCCCGGGGACAGCAACTATGGCTACACCTTC. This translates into CASSPGDSNYGYTF.